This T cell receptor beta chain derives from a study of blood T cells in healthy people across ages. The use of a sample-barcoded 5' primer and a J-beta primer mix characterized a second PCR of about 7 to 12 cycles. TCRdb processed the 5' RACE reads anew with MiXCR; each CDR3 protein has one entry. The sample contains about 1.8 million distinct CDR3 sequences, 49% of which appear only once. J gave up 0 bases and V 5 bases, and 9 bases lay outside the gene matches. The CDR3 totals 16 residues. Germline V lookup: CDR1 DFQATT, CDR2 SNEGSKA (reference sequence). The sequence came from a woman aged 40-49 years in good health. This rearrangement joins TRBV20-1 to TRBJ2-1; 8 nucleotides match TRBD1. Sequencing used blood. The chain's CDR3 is CSAQTGQGISYNEQFF. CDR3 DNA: TGCAGTGCTCAAACCGGACAGGGTATCTCCTACAATGAGCAGTTCTTC.